The present T cell receptor (beta chain) was sequenced within a study of cytomegalovirus exposure and HLA in healthy donors. The overall study: Within the Caucasian-associated ancestry cluster were roughly 81% of the roughly 400 genotyped donors. Overall study results and limits: Most TCR sequences were rare, but some public TCRs occurred in many donors. The investigators catalogued 150 to 200 TCR beta chains as cytomegalovirus-associated. Apart from CMV serostatus, no immune exposure information was available.

For this clone: No antigen is known for it.

Researchers ran the PCR with 60 Vbeta and 13 Jbeta primers. Using immunoSEQ multiplex PCR, the repertoire was profiled, and TCRdb retains in-frame clones only, with some absent. In the table there are under 150,000 clones, 75% to 85% of which are singletons. The sequence came from a middle-aged woman in good health and CMV-seropositive. The sequencing input was PBMCs.

The CDR3 DNA sequence: TGTGCCAGCAGCTTAATAGGGCGGGACACTGAAGCTTTCTTT. This translates into CASSLIGRDTEAFF. The rearrangement links TRBV11-2 to TRBJ1-1; D remains unclear. There are 14 residues in the CDR3. The ends were cut back, 2 bases at V and 3 bases at J, with 10 bases in the middle. CDR1 and CDR2 from the germline V gene are SGHAT and FQNNGV.